What follows are 10 T cell receptor beta chains derived from one specimen sequenced in a study of cytomegalovirus exposure and HLA in healthy donors. PCR employed 60 Vbeta and 13 Jbeta primers. The protocol was immunoSEQ multiplex PCR, while the TCRdb copy is restricted to in-frame clones and leaves out a portion. The repertoire holds roughly 110,000 clones, with 65% to 75% as singletons. Specimen: PBMCs. These TCRs come from a man aged 25-40 years in good health and CMV-seropositive.

The chain employs TRBV6-5 and TRBJ2-1; 8 nucleotides agree with TRBD1. This CDR3 has 15 amino acids. V lost 2 bases to trimming and J lost 7 bases; unmatched junction nucleotides: 7. Germline loops: CDR1 MNHEY, CDR2 SVGAGI. The DNA for the CDR3 is TGTGCCAGCAGTTACCGTTTAGACAGGGGAAATGAGCAGTTCTTC. As protein: CASSYRLDRGNEQFF.

V and J are TRBV18 and TRBJ1-1, with D tentatively TRBD1 (5 bases). The germline gives CDR1 KGHSH, CDR2 LQKENI. V lost 7 bases to trimming and J lost 4 bases, with 13 bases between them. The CDR3 totals 13 residues. The chain's CDR3 is CASYFGGLTEAFF. CDR3 nucleotides: TGTGCCAGCTACTTCGGGGGACTCACTGAAGCTTTCTTT.

The chain links TRBV7-2 to TRBJ1-3; the D gene is possibly TRBD1 (6 bases). CDR3 length: 14 amino acids. V was pared by 2 bases and J by 4 bases, with 9 bases between. Germline V gives CDR1 SGHTA, CDR2 FQGNSA. The CDR3: CASSLLQGGNTIYF. Here the CDR3 DNA reads TGTGCCAGCAGCTTACTGCAGGGGGGAAACACCATATATTTT.

The chain uses TRBV5-1 and TRBJ1-1, with D possibly TRBD1 on 6 matching bases. Germline values: CDR1 SGHRS, CDR2 YFSETQ. The V end lost 0 bases, the J end lost 5 bases, and 11 bases lay between the germline ends. The CDR3 has 14 amino acids. The CDR3 loop is CASSLDTGYTEAFF. CDR3 sequence (DNA): TGCGCCAGCAGCTTGGATACAGGGTATACTGAAGCTTTCTTT.

The CDR3 DNA reads as TGTGCCAGTTGCCGGGGTGGCTTTTTACCCCTCCACTTT. This codes for CASCRGGFLPLHF. The genes are TRBV19 and TRBJ1-6; D is uncertain. V lost 8 bases and J 12 bases, leaving 17 bases between the germline ends. The CDR3 has 13 residues. Germline CDR1 and CDR2: LNHDA and SQIVND (reference sequence).

The chain has TRBV9 and TRBJ1-1, with D possibly TRBD1 on 6 matching bases. The V gene lost 0 bases and the J gene lost 0 bases, with 9 bases spanning the gap. The CDR3 is 15 amino acids. Germline CDR1 is SGDLS and CDR2 is YYNGEE. Here the CDR3 reads CASSVAAGVNTEAFF. CDR3 coding DNA: TGTGCCAGCAGCGTAGCGGCAGGGGTGAACACTGAAGCTTTCTTT.

This clone was recorded many times. V gene TRBV5-8 combines with J gene TRBJ2-7, with a weak D call TRBD2 (6 bases). The CDR3 totals 14 residues. Trimming cost V 0 bases and J 0 bases, with 7 bases left between them. Germline V gene data show CDR1 as SGHTS and CDR2 as YDEGEE. CDR3 sequence (DNA): TGTGCCAGCAGCTTGGTGGGACTCTCCTACGAGCAGTACTTC. It encodes CASSLVGLSYEQYF. The full variable domain, with the rest looked up from reference TRBV5-8 and TRBJ2-7, is EAGVTQSPTHLIKTRGQQATLRCSPISGHTSVYWYQQALGLGLQFLLWYDEGEERNRGNFPPRFSGRQFPNYSSELNVNALELEDSALYLCASSLVGLSYEQYFGPGTRLTVT.

This sequence joins TRBV11-2 and TRBJ2-3, with a tentative D call TRBD2 (6 bases). Germline V gene data show CDR1 as SGHAT and CDR2 as FQNNGV. V shed 3 bases and J shed 0 bases, with 7 bases lying between them. This CDR3 has 14 residues. CDR3 DNA: TGTGCCAGCAGCTTGGGGACTAGCACAGATACGCAGTATTTT. Encoded protein: CASSLGTSTDTQYF.

The J gene is TRBJ2-3, the V gene TRBV9; 7 bases match TRBD1. Trimming removed 2 bases from V and 10 bases from J; junction bases left unmatched: 4. Per germline, CDR1 SGDLS and CDR2 YYNGEE. The CDR3 runs to 12 residues. The CDR3 DNA is TGTGCCAGCAGCGTTGACAGGGTTCCGCAGTATTTT. As protein: CASSVDRVPQYF.

V gene TRBV2 combines with J gene TRBJ1-1, with D possibly being TRBD1 (5 bases). The germline V gene encodes CDR1 SNHLY and CDR2 FYNNEI. CDR3 length: 15 amino acids. V was pared by 1 base and J by 1 base, with 10 bases between. CDR3 DNA sequence: TGTGCCAGCAGTGAAGGGGGCAGCCAGAACACTGAAGCTTTCTTT. Translated: CASSEGGSQNTEAFF. The full variable domain, completed using reference TRBV2 and TRBJ1-1, is EPEVTQTPSHQVTQMGQEVILRCVPISNHLYFYWYRQILGQKVEFLVSFYNNEISEKSEIFDDQFSVERPDGSNFTLKIRSTKLEDSAMYFCASSEGGSQNTEAFFGQGTRLTVV.